Below are 29 T cell receptor beta chains sequenced from a single sample in a study of blood T cell repertoires in COVID-19. This table comes from immunoSEQ multiplex PCR, and its TCRdb copy is limited to in-frame clones, with some not included. The table has around 260,000 clones, around four fifths seen once; the top ten hold roughly 9.4%. Sequences were obtained from peripheral blood. Receptors originate from a woman aged 45-60 years who had recovered from COVID-19.

J is TRBJ1-4 and V is TRBV6-1, with 12 bases fitting TRBD1. Trimming at V came to 1 base and at J to 8 bases, leaving 11 bases not matched to a gene. CDR1 and CDR2 from the germline V gene are MNHNS and SASEGT. The CDR3 spans 18 residues. The chain's CDR3 is CASSEGRDRGRFSEKLFF. CDR3 nucleotide sequence: TGTGCCAGCAGTGAAGGGCGGGACAGGGGGCGATTTAGCGAAAAACTGTTTTTT.

The chain employs TRBV5-1 and TRBJ2-1; 9 bases match TRBD2. J was trimmed by 6 bases and V by 5 bases; bases with no gene match: 15. The CDR3 contains 17 residues. Per germline, CDR1 SGHRS and CDR2 YFSETQ. The CDR3 nucleotides are TGCGCCAGCAGGGGCGGGTCCGCGGGGGGGCCGGTCAATGAGCAGTTCTTC. It is translated as CASRGGSAGGPVNEQFF. Complete variable domain (other parts from reference TRBV5-1 and TRBJ2-1): KAGVTQTPRYLIKTRGQQVTLSCSPISGHRSVSWYQQTPGQGLQFLFEYFSETQRNKGNFPGRFSGRQFSNSRSEMNVSTLELGDSALYLCASRGGSAGGPVNEQFFGPGTRLTVL.

The chain has TRBV11-2 and TRBJ2-5; 10 bases fit TRBD1. The CDR3 loop spans 15 amino acids. Germline V gene data show CDR1 as SGHAT and CDR2 as FQNNGV. The trim removed 5 bases at V and 5 bases at J, leaving 8 bases unmatched. The CDR3 bases are TGTGCCAGCAGCCGACAGGGGGCAGTTTTGGAGACCCAGTACTTC. This codes for CASSRQGAVLETQYF.

This chain connects TRBV6-6 to TRBJ2-2, with D tentatively TRBD1 (5 bases). The CDR3 runs to 15 residues. Germline V lookup: CDR1 MNHNY, CDR2 SVGAGI (reference sequence). V was cut by 9 bases and J by 1 base, with 15 bases left in between. The CDR3 DNA reads TGTGCCAGTACAGCCTGGGGCGGGAACACCGGGGAGCTGTTTTTT. As protein: CASTAWGGNTGELFF.

The V and J genes are TRBV9 and TRBJ1-2; 7 bases fit TRBD1. Trimming removed 4 bases from V and 5 bases from J; junction bases left unmatched: 11. Germline V gene data show CDR1 as SGDLS and CDR2 as YYNGEE. The CDR3 has 15 amino acids. The CDR3 sequence is CASSPRAGGGYGYTF. In DNA form, the CDR3 reads TGTGCCAGCAGCCCCAGGGCAGGGGGTGGGTATGGCTACACCTTC. Together with reference TRBV9 and TRBJ1-2, the CDR3 gives the full variable domain: DSGVTQTPKHLITATGQRVTLRCSPRSGDLSVYWYQQSLDQGLQFLIQYYNGEERAKGNILERFSAQQFPDLHSELNLSSLELGDSALYFCASSPRAGGGYGYTFGSGTRLTVV.

The genes are TRBV19 and TRBJ2-7; a possible D gene is TRBD1 (5 bases). V gave up 6 bases and J gave up 1 base, with 10 bases separating them. Germline V CDR1 and CDR2: LNHDA, SQIVND (reference sequence). This CDR3 region has 13 residues. The CDR3 is CASSDSESYEQYF. For the CDR3, the DNA is TGTGCCAGTAGCGACAGCGAGTCCTACGAGCAGTACTTC.

The chain links TRBV21-1 to TRBJ2-5; whether TRBD2, the table's D call, matches the DNA was not checked. TRBV21-1 is flagged as a pseudogene. The CDR3 consists of 17 residues. In nucleotides, the CDR3 is TGTGCCAGCGGCCCCCAAAAGACTGCGGGAGTACAAGAGACCCAGTACTTC. It yields the protein CASGPQKTAGVQETQYF.

The rearrangement uses TRBV7-9 and TRBJ2-7; TRBD1 might be the D (6 bases). This CDR3 contains 15 residues. V was cut by 6 bases and J by 1 base, with 16 bases left in between. Germline CDR1 is SEHNR and CDR2 is FQNEAQ (reference sequence). CDR3: CASSSTGSISYEQYF. The CDR3 DNA reads as TGTGCCAGCAGTTCAACAGGGAGTATATCCTACGAGCAGTACTTC.

The chain has TRBV9 and TRBJ1-6; D call uncertain. Per germline, CDR1 SGDLS and CDR2 YYNGEE. Between the trimmed V and J ends, which lost 0 bases and 9 bases, there was a span of 16 bases. CDR3 length: 16 amino acids. In DNA, the CDR3 is TGTGCCAGCAGCGTAGATCCCTTTAGCGGGAGTTCACCCCTCCACTTT. It encodes CASSVDPFSGSSPLHF.

This clone was seen a few times. V usage is TRBV5-1 and J usage is TRBJ2-6; no reliable D call. Germline CDR1 is SGHRS and CDR2 is YFSETQ. CDR3 size: 14 residues. Trimming removed 6 bases at V and 4 bases at J, with 11 bases between. CDR3 sequence: CASTPTYGANVLTF. The CDR3 nucleotides are TGCGCCAGCACCCCCACCTACGGGGCCAACGTCCTGACTTTC.

The chain is built from TRBV7-9 and TRBJ1-2, with a possible D match to TRBD1 (5 bases). CDR3 length: 15 residues. Germline values: CDR1 SEHNR, CDR2 FQNEAQ (reference sequence). Deletions cut 0 bases from V and 13 bases from J, with 21 bases between. CDR3 loop: CASSLAGGLGLPLTF. CDR3 bases: TGTGCCAGCAGCTTAGCTGGGGGACTCGGTCTCCCCCTCACCTTC.

The CDR3 DNA reads TGTGCCAGCAGCGTATTAGACAGGGGGCGAGGTGGAAACACCATATATTTT. Encoded protein: CASSVLDRGRGGNTIYF. The chain recombines TRBV9 with TRBJ1-3, with 10 bases lining up with TRBD1. The CDR3 is 17 amino acids. The ends lost 1 base at V and 3 bases at J; junction bases unmatched: 7. In germline, CDR1 is SGDLS, CDR2 YYNGEE.

V is TRBV19 and J is TRBJ2-7, with 8 bases matching TRBD1. CDR1 is LNHDA, CDR2 SQIVND, per germline (reference sequence). The CDR3 is 16 residues long. Trimming cost V 4 bases and J 1 base; bases outside gene matches: 9. In DNA, the CDR3 is TGTGCCAGTAGTACCCGGCCGGACAGGGAGTCCTACGAGCAGTACTTC. Protein product: CASSTRPDRESYEQYF. Variable domain in full (rest from reference TRBV19 and TRBJ2-7): DGGITQSPKYLFRKEGQNVTLSCEQNLNHDAMYWYRQDPGQGLRLIYYSQIVNDFQKGDIAEGYSVSREKKESFPLTVTSAQKNPTAFYLCASSTRPDRESYEQYFGPGTRLTVT.

V usage is TRBV28 and J usage is TRBJ1-2, with TRBD1 matching over 9 bases. CDR1 is MDHEN and CDR2 is SYDVKM in the germline V gene. After removal of 3 bases from V and 7 bases from J, the junction contained 9 bases not matched to a gene. This CDR3 has 15 amino acids. The CDR3 sequence: CASSLVLEGQGGYTF. As DNA, the CDR3 is TGTGCCAGCAGTTTGGTGTTGGAGGGACAGGGTGGCTACACCTTC.

The chain joins TRBV7-2 to TRBJ2-1; TRBD2 might be the D (6 bases). Germline CDR1 reads SGHTA; CDR2 reads FQGNSA. V gave up 5 bases and J gave up 12 bases, with 11 bases separating them. This CDR3 region has 11 residues. CDR3 nucleotides: TGTGCCAGCAGCCCGCGGGATTTGCAGTTCTTC. It translates to CASSPRDLQFF.

The chain combines TRBV28 with TRBJ2-5, with TRBD2 as a possible D gene (5 bases). Trimming left V 3 bases short and J 5 bases short, with 10 bases between. The CDR3 spans 13 residues. Germline values: CDR1 MDHEN, CDR2 SYDVKM. CDR3 DNA sequence: TGTGCCAGCAGTTTTGGACTTGGGGAGACCCAGTACTTC. Translating gives CASSFGLGETQYF. The whole variable domain, remainder taken from reference TRBV28 and TRBJ2-5, is DVKVTQSSRYLVKRTGEKVFLECVQDMDHENMFWYRQDPGLGLRLIYFSYDVKMKEKGDIPEGYSVSREKKERFSLILESASTNQTSMYLCASSFGLGETQYFGPGTRLLVL.

Worth noting for this clone: Other DNA sequences within the sample encode an identical CDR3. The chain combines TRBV9 with TRBJ1-1, with 7 positions matching TRBD1. The germline gives CDR1 SGDLS, CDR2 YYNGEE. This CDR3 has 14 residues. J was trimmed by 1 base and V by 0 bases; bases with no gene match: 0. The CDR3 spells CASSVGDRNTEAFF. In nucleotides, the CDR3 is TGTGCCAGCAGCGTAGGGGACAGGAACACTGAAGCTTTCTTT.

The rearrangement joins TRBV7-3 to TRBJ2-1, with TRBD1 matching over 7 bases. From germline, CDR1 is SGHTA and CDR2 FQGTGA. The CDR3 length is 13 residues. J gave up 6 bases and V 5 bases, and 4 bases lay outside the gene matches. This CDR3 is CASSRDRVNEQFF. CDR3 sequence (DNA): TGTGCCAGCAGCCGCGACAGGGTCAATGAGCAGTTCTTC. Supplemented by reference TRBV7-3 and TRBJ2-1, the full variable domain reads GAGVSQTPSNKVTEKGKYVELRCDPISGHTALYWYRQSLGQGPEFLIYFQGTGAADDSGLPNDRFFAVRPEGSVSTLKIQRTERGDSAVYLCASSRDRVNEQFFGPGTRLTVL.

The CDR3 loop is CASSRINEETQYF. CDR3 bases: TGTGCCAGCAGCCGTATTAATGAGGAGACCCAGTACTTC. This chain uses TRBV12-3 or TRBV12-4 with TRBJ2-5; no clear D. V dropped 6 bases and J dropped 5 bases, with 13 bases sitting between them. CDR3 length equals 13 residues.

This chain connects TRBV7-6 to TRBJ2-7, with D perhaps TRBD2 (6 bases). There are 13 residues in the CDR3. Trimming took 4 bases from V and 6 from J, leaving 13 bases between them. From germline, CDR1 is SGHVS and CDR2 FNYEAQ. Here the CDR3 reads CASSSLAPGEQYF. The CDR3 nucleotides read TGTGCCAGCAGCTCACTAGCCCCCGGCGAGCAGTACTTC.

In its sample, this clone was seen once. This chain joins TRBV30 and TRBJ2-1; 12 nucleotides align to TRBD2. The length of the CDR3 is 17 residues. The germline gives CDR1 GTSNPN, CDR2 SVGIG (reference sequence). Trimming removed 1 base from V and 7 bases from J; junction bases left unmatched: 11. The CDR3 sequence: CAWSALLAGGWRNEQFF. Written as DNA, the CDR3 is TGTGCCTGGAGTGCATTACTAGCGGGAGGATGGAGAAATGAGCAGTTCTTC. Using reference TRBV30 and TRBJ2-1 for the parts outside the CDR3, the full variable domain is SQTIHQWPATLVQPVGSPLSLECTVEGTSNPNLYWYRQAAGRGLQLLFYSVGIGQISSEVPQNLSASRPQDRQFILSSKKLLLSDSGFYLCAWSALLAGGWRNEQFFGPGTRLTVL.

This clone was observed a single time. The V and J genes are TRBV5-4 and TRBJ1-1, with TRBD1 matching over 7 bases. The CDR3 is 15 amino acids. CDR1 is SGHNT, CDR2 YYREEE, per germline (reference sequence). The V gene end was trimmed by 5 bases and the J gene end by 4 bases; junction bases not matched to a gene: 11. The DNA for the CDR3 is TGTGCCAGCAGTCTACAGGGGCGTGATTCCACTGAAGCTTTCTTT. It encodes CASSLQGRDSTEAFF.

This sequence joins TRBV25-1 and TRBJ2-3; 7 bases align to TRBD1. Germline loops: CDR1 MGHDK, CDR2 SYGVNS. The V segment lost 5 bases and the J segment 1 base; nucleotides outside the gene matches: 6. The CDR3 is 15 amino acids. The CDR3 here is CASSWGTEGTDTQYF. DNA for the CDR3: TGTGCCAGCAGTTGGGGGACAGAGGGCACAGATACGCAGTATTTT.

This chain connects TRBV3-1 (or the pseudogene TRBV3-2) to TRBJ2-5; TRBD1 aligns across 7 bases. Germline trimming cut 5 bases from V and 2 bases from J; bases unmatched to any gene: 5. The CDR3 is 14 residues long. Germline V gene sequence: CDR1 LGHDT, CDR2 YNNKEL (reference sequence). CDR3 in amino acids: CASSDRQGQETQYF. CDR3 coding DNA: TGTGCCAGCAGCGATCGACAGGGTCAAGAGACCCAGTACTTC.

The chain links TRBV7-3 to TRBJ2-2; 7 bases are shared with TRBD1. CDR3 size: 16 residues. V dropped 5 bases and J dropped 2; count of bases not matched to a gene: 8. Germline CDR1 SGHTA, CDR2 FQGTGA. CDR3 sequence reads: CASSPWDRKNTGELFF. Written as DNA, the CDR3 is TGTGCCAGCAGCCCATGGGACAGAAAAAACACCGGGGAGCTGTTTTTT.

Here the CDR3 reads CASSYSDGRETQYF. The CDR3 DNA reads as TGTGCCAGCAGTTACTCGGACGGGAGGGAGACCCAGTACTTC. The chain links TRBV6-5 to TRBJ2-5; 7 bases are a match to TRBD2. Germline CDR1 is MNHEY and CDR2 is SVGAGI. Trimming cost V 0 bases and J 5 bases; bases outside gene matches: 3. The CDR3 covers 14 residues.

The rearrangement links TRBV5-4 to TRBJ2-5, with TRBD1 matching 7 bases. The V and J ends lost 4 bases and 2 bases, in that order; junction bases with no gene match: 5. The germline CDR1 and CDR2 sequences are SGHNT and YYREEE (reference sequence). CDR3 length: 14 amino acids. The CDR3 sequence: CASSPDRVQETQYF. DNA of the CDR3: TGTGCCAGCAGCCCCGACAGGGTGCAAGAGACCCAGTACTTC. The full variable domain, in which reference TRBV5-4 and TRBJ2-5 provide the parts outside the CDR3, is ETGVTQSPTHLIKTRGQQVTLRCSSQSGHNTVSWYQQALGQGPQFIFQYYREEENGRGNFPPRFSGLQFPNYSSELNVNALELDDSALYLCASSPDRVQETQYFGPGTRLLVL.

Concerning this clone itself: This specimen includes other DNA sequences encoding the same CDR3. This chain joins TRBV9 and TRBJ2-3; 10 positions match TRBD2. The junction had 4 bases not matched to a gene; V was cut back by 2 bases and J by 1 base. This CDR3 is 16 amino acids long. Germline V CDR1 and CDR2: SGDLS, YYNGEE. CDR3 DNA sequence: TGTGCCAGCAGCGTTAGGACTAGCGGAGGCACAGATACGCAGTATTTT. It translates to CASSVRTSGGTDTQYF.

This chain links TRBV19 with TRBJ1-2; no clear D gene. This CDR3 region has 12 residues. Germline values: CDR1 LNHDA, CDR2 SQIVND (reference sequence). Trimming cost V 11 bases and J 3 bases, with 13 bases left between them. CDR3 protein: CAAGGRDYGYTF. The CDR3, as DNA: TGTGCCGCCGGCGGCAGAGACTATGGCTACACCTTC.